This paragraph covers one T cell receptor (beta chain) sequence. The antigen remains unidentified. The data were taken from a study of chemoradiotherapy in HPV16-positive cancers. Study-level results: Only two HPV16-positive patients supplied the functional HPV-specificity definition.

Assay used: immunoSEQ multiplex PCR; TCRdb lists only in-frame clones, some missing. The sample lists approximately 14,000 clones, 69% seen once, with around 19% in the top ten. This clonotype was obtained from a human donor with HPV-associated anogenital cancer. This specimen was collected from a patient who underwent chemoradiotherapy.

CDR3: CASSPMPSESDTQYF. The CDR3 nucleotides read TGTGCCAGCTCACCAATGCCATCAGAGTCAGATACGCAGTATTTT. The V gene is TRBV18, the J gene TRBJ2-3; D is unclear. The germline V gene encodes CDR1 KGHSH and CDR2 LQKENI. The V end was cut by 2 bases, the J end by 4 bases, with 13 bases between. This CDR3 has 15 amino acids. The whole variable domain, remainder taken from reference TRBV18 and TRBJ2-3, is NAGVMQNPRHLVRRRGQEARLRCSPMKGHSHVYWYRQLPEEGLKFMVYLQKENIIDESGMPKERFSAEFPKEGPSILRIQQVVRGDSAAYFCASSPMPSESDTQYFGPGTRLTVL.